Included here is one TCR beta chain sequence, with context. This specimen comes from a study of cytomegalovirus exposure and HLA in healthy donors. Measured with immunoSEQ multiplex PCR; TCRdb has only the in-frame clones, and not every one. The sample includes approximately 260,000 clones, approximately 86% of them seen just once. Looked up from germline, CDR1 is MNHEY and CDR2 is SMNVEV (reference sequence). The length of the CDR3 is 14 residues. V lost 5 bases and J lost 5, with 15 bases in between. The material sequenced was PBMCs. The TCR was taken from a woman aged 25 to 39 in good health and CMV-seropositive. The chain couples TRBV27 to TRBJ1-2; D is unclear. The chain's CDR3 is CASSPKTTLYGYTF. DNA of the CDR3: TGTGCCAGCAGTCCTAAGACAACTCTATATGGCTACACCTTC.